This TCR beta chain emerged from a study of OX40 agonist ivuxolimab in advanced cancers. Overall study context: Males comprised 82.7% of the group, whose mean age was around 62 years (range 23 to 79). General study results and limits: People who partly responded at 0.1-3.0 mg/kg had some of the least clonal expansion seen. Normalized T-cell clonal expansion was also low in a subset of nonresponders. Relative to CD4+ cells, CD8+ T cells on average had more expanded clones.

V lost 5 bases and J lost 7; bases outside the gene matches: 12. Germline loops: CDR1 MNHEY, CDR2 SMNVEV (reference sequence). This CDR3 is built from 16 residues. About this clone: Its antigen is not identified.

Clones were read by immunoSEQ multiplex PCR, and TCRdb kept only the in-frame ones, dropping some. This sample yields approximately 21,000 clones, of which about 79% are seen a single time; 26% belongs to the top ten. The TCR sequence derives from an adult with an advanced solid tumor such as melanoma, head and neck, liver or kidney cancer. Source: CD4+ or CD8+ T cells sorted from blood, taken in a trial of the OX40 agonist ivuxolimab. V and J are TRBV27 and TRBJ2-2, with TRBD1 identical over 8 bases. The CDR3 DNA follows: TGTGCCAGCAGTCTATACCCGGGACAGGTTGGCGGGGAGCTGTTTTTT. Protein product: CASSLYPGQVGGELFF.